This T cell receptor beta chain derives from a study of shared clonotypes between healthy human individuals. Study findings and constraints: Unshared clonotypes carried lower generation probabilities than those common to all four donors. Approximately 4.6% of naive CD4 clonotypes were shared across a handful of donors.

Germline CDR1 reads LNHDA; CDR2 reads SQIVND (reference sequence). The V segment lost 2 bases and the J segment 6 bases; nucleotides outside the gene matches: 9. CDR3 length equals 17 residues. Note on this clone: No antigen is known for it.

Sequencing was performed with immunoSEQ multiplex PCR; in TCRdb, only in-frame clones are kept and a portion is missing. The sample has approximately 1,500,000 clones, 98% seen once. This clonotype originated in a man aged 25-45 years in good health. Sequenced material: naive CD4+ T cells sorted from blood. The subset is: CD45RA+ positively selected. The chain recombines TRBV19 with TRBJ2-1, with TRBD2 matching 11 bases. CDR3 bases: TGTGCCAGTAGTATAATAGGAACTAGCGGGAGTATCAATGAGCAGTTCTTC. This encodes CASSIIGTSGSINEQFF.